These 15 T cell receptor beta chains share one sample of origin, sequenced in a study of T-cell reconstitution after alpha-beta-depleted transplantation in children. Unique molecular identifiers were incorporated into the prepared TCRbeta library. TCRdb processed the PCR reads anew with MiXCR; each CDR3 protein has one entry. In the table there are 500,000 or so distinct CDR3 sequences, about 30% of which are singletons. Sequenced here: PBMCs from the stem cell graft donor, sampled from the stem cell graft. The receptors derive from a human donor who donated a stem cell graft to a child with aplastic anemia.

This clonotype was recorded a few times. This chain uses TRBV20-1 with TRBJ1-4; the match to TRBD1 covers 8 bases. Germline lookup yields CDR1 DFQATT and CDR2 SNEGSKA (reference sequence). The CDR3 is 16 amino acids. V lost 3 bases to trimming and J lost 0 bases; unmatched junction nucleotides: 6. In DNA, the CDR3 is TGCAGTGCTAGTCTCCAGGGGGCCGCAACTAATGAAAAACTGTTTTTT. It encodes CSASLQGAATNEKLFF.

This chain uses TRBV11-2 with TRBJ1-2; 7 bases are shared with TRBD1. Trimming took 1 base from V and 3 from J; bases not matched to a gene: 17. The germline V gene encodes CDR1 SGHAT and CDR2 FQNNGV. CDR3 size: 19 residues. CDR3 nucleotides: TGTGCCAGCAGCTTAGTGGGAGGGGGCCCCGACGCAAACCACTATGGCTACACCTTC. Translating gives CASSLVGGGPDANHYGYTF. Supplemented by reference TRBV11-2 and TRBJ1-2, the full variable domain reads EAGVAQSPRYKIIEKRQSVAFWCNPISGHATLYWYQQILGQGPKLLIQFQNNGVVDDSQLPKDRFSAERLKGVDSTLKIQPAKLEDSAVYLCASSLVGGGPDANHYGYTFGSGTRLTVV.

The V and J genes are TRBV29-1 and TRBJ2-3; 9 nucleotides agree with TRBD2. This CDR3 spans 16 amino acids. CDR1 is SQVTM and CDR2 is ANQGSEA in the germline V gene. V gave up 3 bases and J gave up 0 bases; unmatched junction bases: 7. Written as DNA, the CDR3 is TGCAGCGTTGATTTCCTAGCGGGGATTAGCACAGATACGCAGTATTTT. This codes for CSVDFLAGISTDTQYF.

This clonotype was seen a handful of times. This chain links TRBV30 with TRBJ1-6; D unclear. The CDR3 is 16 amino acids. CDR1 and CDR2 from the germline V gene are GTSNPN and SVGIG (reference sequence). V was clipped by 0 bases and J by 9 bases, with 18 bases between them. The CDR3 sequence is CAWSVRSDSLSSPLHF. Here the CDR3 DNA reads TGTGCCTGGAGTGTACGATCGGACTCACTCAGTTCACCCCTCCACTTT.

The chain uses TRBV10-2 and TRBJ2-1; TRBD1 agrees at 7 bases. The CDR3 covers 13 residues. Germline V gene sequence: CDR1 WSHSY, CDR2 SAAADI. V lost 4 bases, J lost 6 bases, and 3 bases stayed unmatched. CDR3 coding DNA: TGCGCCAGCAGTGCACAGGGGCCCAATGAGCAGTTCTTC. Translating it yields CASSAQGPNEQFF.

This clonotype was detected a few times. The rearrangement joins TRBV6-1 to TRBJ2-2; 11 bases map to TRBD2. The V gene's germline CDR1 is MNHNS and CDR2 SASEGT. V shed 6 bases and J 0 bases; nucleotides not matched to a gene: 6. The CDR3 consists of 17 residues. The DNA for the CDR3 is TGTGCCAGCAGCCCACTAGCGGGAGAGGCGAACACCGGGGAGCTGTTTTTT. Protein product: CASSPLAGEANTGELFF.

A few counts support this clonotype. The rearrangement uses TRBV25-1 and TRBJ2-7; TRBD1 matches at 8 bases. CDR1 is MGHDK, CDR2 SYGVNS, per germline. Unmatched junction bases numbered 6, after V lost 4 bases and J lost 4 bases. This CDR3 is 14 amino acids long. CDR3 in DNA: TGTGCCAGCAGTGGGGAGACAGGGGTGTACGAGCAGTACTTC. Translated, it gives CASSGETGVYEQYF.

Remarks on this clonotype: Sequence at one end of the junction differs from germline and may be a read error. The chain recombines TRBV12-3 or TRBV12-4 with TRBJ1-1; 8 bases line up with TRBD1. CDR3 length equals 13 residues. CDR3 in amino acids: CASSFDSVAGGDF. DNA of the CDR3: TGTGCCAGCAGTTTTGACTCCGTGGCAGGGGGCGATTTT.

The genes are TRBV7-2 and TRBJ2-7; no definite D call. The CDR3 loop spans 14 amino acids. Trimming shortened V by 1 base and J by 0 bases, and 7 bases separated the two germline ends. Germline V CDR1 and CDR2: SGHTA, FQGNSA. CDR3 coding DNA: TGTGCCAGCAGCTTAGACTACTCCTCCTACGAGCAGTACTTC. Translation: CASSLDYSSYEQYF. The full variable domain, rest sourced from reference TRBV7-2 and TRBJ2-7, is GAGVSQSPSNKVTEKGKDVELRCDPISGHTALYWYRQSLGQGLEFLIYFQGNSAPDKSGLPSDRFSAERTGGSVSTLTIQRTQQEDSAVYLCASSLDYSSYEQYFGPGTRLTVT.

A few counts support this clonotype. The rearrangement uses TRBV3-1 and TRBJ2-3; D gene ambiguous. Germline V gene data show CDR1 as LGHDT and CDR2 as YNNKEL (reference sequence). The CDR3 contains 16 residues. V shed 0 bases and J shed 1 base, with 11 bases lying between them. DNA for the CDR3: TGTGCCAGCAGCCAAGAAGGTAGTCCTGGCACAGATACGCAGTATTTT. It specifies CASSQEGSPGTDTQYF.

DNA for the CDR3: TGTGCCTGGAGTGACCGGGCGGGTGGAAACACCATATATTTT. Translation gives CAWSDRAGGNTIYF. This chain uses TRBV30 with TRBJ1-3; no reliable D call. Per germline, CDR1 GTSNPN and CDR2 SVGIG (reference sequence). This CDR3 contains 14 residues. Trimming stripped 1 base from V and 3 bases from J, with 10 bases between.

The chain joins TRBV20-1 to TRBJ2-3; TRBD2 agrees at 15 bases. Per the germline V gene, CDR1 is DFQATT and CDR2 is SNEGSKA (reference sequence). J gave up 6 bases and V 6 bases, and 10 bases lay outside the gene matches. The CDR3 is 16 amino acids. This chain's CDR3 is CSADRGLAGGGDTQYF. In DNA form, the CDR3 reads TGCAGTGCCGACCGGGGACTAGCGGGAGGAGGGGATACGCAGTATTTT.

At least ten counts were recorded for this clonotype. The chain uses TRBV15 and TRBJ2-1; D unresolved. The CDR3 is made up of 13 amino acids. The germline V gene has CDR1 LNHNV and CDR2 YYDKDF (reference sequence). Between the trimmed V and J ends, which lost 5 bases and 8 bases, there was a span of 13 bases. CDR3 nucleotide sequence: TGTGCCACCAGCGGCCTTTTATTAGATGAGCAGTTCTTC. Residues: CATSGLLLDEQFF.

As regards this clonotype: One end of the junction varies from germline; a read error may be responsible. The V call is TRBV6-2 or TRBV6-3, the J call TRBJ1-2; D gene uncertain. This CDR3 has 15 residues. CDR1 is MNHEY and CDR2 is SVGEGT in the germline V gene. CDR3 sequence reads: CASSSPRTHDYGDTF. The CDR3 nucleotides read TGTGCCAGCAGTTCCCCGCGGACCCACGACTATGGCGACACCTTC.

The V and J genes are TRBV5-1 and TRBJ2-1; TRBD1 aligns across 10 bases. The germline gives CDR1 SGHRS, CDR2 YFSETQ. J was trimmed by 7 bases and V by 4 bases; bases with no gene match: 11. The CDR3 has 16 residues. The CDR3 is CASSTEGDRGRNEQFF. CDR3 in DNA: TGCGCCAGCAGCACCGAGGGGGACAGGGGCAGAAATGAGCAGTTCTTC.